The sequence of this T cell receptor beta chain was determined in a study of T cells after yellow fever vaccination. TCRdb independently ran MiXCR on the 5' RACE reads; one entry per CDR3 protein. The sample shows 450,000 to 650,000 distinct CDR3 sequences, 13% of them seen only once. The germline V gene encodes CDR1 SGHTA and CDR2 FQGTGA. This CDR3 comprises 14 residues. Details on this clonotype: One junction end disagrees with the germline gene, perhaps due to a read error.

The sequence was obtained from a man aged 25 to 40 who received the YFV17D yellow fever vaccine. The rearrangement links TRBV7-3 to TRBJ2-6, with D possibly TRBD1 on 5 matching bases. The sequencing used PBMCs, collected on the day of the yellow fever booster vaccination. The CDR3 coding sequence is TGTGCCAGCAGCGTCAACTCTGGGGCCAATGTCCTGACTTTC. It translates to CASSVNSGANVLTF.